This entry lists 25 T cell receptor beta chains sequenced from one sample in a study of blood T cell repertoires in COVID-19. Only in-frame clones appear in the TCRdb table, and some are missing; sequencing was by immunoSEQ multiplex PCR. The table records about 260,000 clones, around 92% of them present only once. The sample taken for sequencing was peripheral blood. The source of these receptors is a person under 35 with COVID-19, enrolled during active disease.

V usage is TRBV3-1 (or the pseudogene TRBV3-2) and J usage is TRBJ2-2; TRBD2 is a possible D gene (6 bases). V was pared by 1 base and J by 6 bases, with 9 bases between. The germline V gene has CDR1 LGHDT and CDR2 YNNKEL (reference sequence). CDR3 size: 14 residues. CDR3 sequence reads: CASSQAGEAGELFF. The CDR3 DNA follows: TGTGCCAGCAGCCAAGCGGGAGAGGCCGGGGAGCTGTTTTTT.

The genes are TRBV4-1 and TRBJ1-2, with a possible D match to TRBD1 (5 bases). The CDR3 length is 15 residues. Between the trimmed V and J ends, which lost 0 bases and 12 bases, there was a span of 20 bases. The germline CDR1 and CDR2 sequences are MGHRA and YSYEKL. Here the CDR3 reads CASSQDVRDSRIDTF. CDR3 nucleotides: TGCGCCAGCAGCCAAGATGTCCGGGACTCTAGGATCGACACCTTC.

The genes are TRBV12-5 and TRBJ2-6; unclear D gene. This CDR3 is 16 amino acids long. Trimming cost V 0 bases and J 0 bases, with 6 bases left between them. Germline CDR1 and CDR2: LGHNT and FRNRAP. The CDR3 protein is CASGLVLASGANVLTF. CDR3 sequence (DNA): TGTGCTAGTGGTTTGGTACTCGCCTCTGGGGCCAACGTCCTGACTTTC.

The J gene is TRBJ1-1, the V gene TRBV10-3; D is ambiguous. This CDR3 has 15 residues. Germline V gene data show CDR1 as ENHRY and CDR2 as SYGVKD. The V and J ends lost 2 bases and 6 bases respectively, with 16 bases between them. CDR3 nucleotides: TGTGCCATCAGTGAGACCGGGGTAATGAGTGCTGAAGCTTTCTTT. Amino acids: CAISETGVMSAEAFF.

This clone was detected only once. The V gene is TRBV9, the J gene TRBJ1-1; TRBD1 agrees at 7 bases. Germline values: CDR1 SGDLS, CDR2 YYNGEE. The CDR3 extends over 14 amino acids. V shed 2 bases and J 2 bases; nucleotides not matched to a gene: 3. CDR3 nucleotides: TGTGCCAGCAGCGTTGGGGACAGTAACACTGAAGCTTTCTTT. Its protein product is CASSVGDSNTEAFF. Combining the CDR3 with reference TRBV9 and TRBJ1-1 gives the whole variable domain DSGVTQTPKHLITATGQRVTLRCSPRSGDLSVYWYQQSLDQGLQFLIQYYNGEERAKGNILERFSAQQFPDLHSELNLSSLELGDSALYFCASSVGDSNTEAFFGQGTRLTVV.

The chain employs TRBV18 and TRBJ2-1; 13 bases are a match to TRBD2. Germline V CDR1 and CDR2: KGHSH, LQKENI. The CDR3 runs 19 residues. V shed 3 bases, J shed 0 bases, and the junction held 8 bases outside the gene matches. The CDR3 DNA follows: TGTGCCAGCTCACCGCAACTAGCGGGAGGGGCCAGCTCCTACAATGAGCAGTTCTTC. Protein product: CASSPQLAGGASSYNEQFF.

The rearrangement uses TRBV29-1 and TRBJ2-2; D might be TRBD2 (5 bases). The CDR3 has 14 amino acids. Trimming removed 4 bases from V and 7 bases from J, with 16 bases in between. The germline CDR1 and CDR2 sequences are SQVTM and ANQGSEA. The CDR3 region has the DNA TGCAGCGTTGGAGGGTCGACCCCGGGCGGGGAGCTGTTTTTT. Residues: CSVGGSTPGGELFF.

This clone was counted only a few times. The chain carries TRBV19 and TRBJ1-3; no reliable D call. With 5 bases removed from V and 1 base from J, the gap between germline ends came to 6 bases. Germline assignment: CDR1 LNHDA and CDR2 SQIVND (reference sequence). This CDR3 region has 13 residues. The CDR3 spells CASSSFSGNTIYF. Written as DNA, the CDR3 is TGTGCCAGTAGTTCCTTTTCTGGAAACACCATATATTTT.

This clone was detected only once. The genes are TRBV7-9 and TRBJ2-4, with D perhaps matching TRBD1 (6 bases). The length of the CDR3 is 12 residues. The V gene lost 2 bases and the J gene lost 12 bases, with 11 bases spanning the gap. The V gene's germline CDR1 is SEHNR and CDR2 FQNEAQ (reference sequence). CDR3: CASSLPGEDQYF. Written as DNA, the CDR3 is TGTGCCAGCAGCTTACCAGGGGAAGATCAGTACTTC. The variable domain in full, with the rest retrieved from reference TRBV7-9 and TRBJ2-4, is DTGVSQNPRHKITKRGQNVTFRCDPISEHNRLYWYRQTLGQGPEFLTYFQNEAQLEKSRLLSDRFSAERPKGSFSTLEIQRTEQGDSAMYLCASSLPGEDQYFGAGTRLSVL.

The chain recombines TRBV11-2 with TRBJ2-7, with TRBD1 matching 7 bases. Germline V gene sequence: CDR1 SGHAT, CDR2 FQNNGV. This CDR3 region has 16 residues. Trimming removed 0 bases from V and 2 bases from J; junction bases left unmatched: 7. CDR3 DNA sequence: TGTGCCAGCAGCTTAGAGGTAGGGGGCGGACCCTACGAGCAGTACTTC. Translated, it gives CASSLEVGGGPYEQYF. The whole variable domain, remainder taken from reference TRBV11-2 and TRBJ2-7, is EAGVAQSPRYKIIEKRQSVAFWCNPISGHATLYWYQQILGQGPKLLIQFQNNGVVDDSQLPKDRFSAERLKGVDSTLKIQPAKLEDSAVYLCASSLEVGGGPYEQYFGPGTRLTVT.

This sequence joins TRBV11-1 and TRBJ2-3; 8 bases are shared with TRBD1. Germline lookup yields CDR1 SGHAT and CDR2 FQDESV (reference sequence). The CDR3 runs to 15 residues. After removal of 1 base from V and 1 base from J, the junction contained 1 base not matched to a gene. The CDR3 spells CASSLVTGGTDTQYF. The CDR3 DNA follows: TGTGCCAGCAGCTTAGTGACAGGGGGCACAGATACGCAGTATTTT.

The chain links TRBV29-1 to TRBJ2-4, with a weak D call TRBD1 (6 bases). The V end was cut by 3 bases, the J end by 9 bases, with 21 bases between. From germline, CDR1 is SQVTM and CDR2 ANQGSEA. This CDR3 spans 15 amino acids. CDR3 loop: CSVEGIGRGIGIQYF. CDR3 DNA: TGCAGCGTTGAGGGGATCGGCAGGGGCATCGGCATTCAGTACTTC. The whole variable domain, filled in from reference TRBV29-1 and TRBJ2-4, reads SAVISQKPSRDICQRGTSLTIQCQVDSQVTMMFWYRQQPGQSLTLIATANQGSEATYESGFVIDKFPISRPNLTFSTLTVSNMSPEDSSIYLCSVEGIGRGIGIQYFGAGTRLSVL.

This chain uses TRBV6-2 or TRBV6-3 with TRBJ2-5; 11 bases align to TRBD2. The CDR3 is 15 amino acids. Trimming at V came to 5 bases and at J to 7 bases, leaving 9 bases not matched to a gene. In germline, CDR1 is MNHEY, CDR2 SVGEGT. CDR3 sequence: CASSGTSGRLGTQYF. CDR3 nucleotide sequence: TGTGCCAGCAGTGGAACTAGCGGGAGATTGGGGACCCAGTACTTC.

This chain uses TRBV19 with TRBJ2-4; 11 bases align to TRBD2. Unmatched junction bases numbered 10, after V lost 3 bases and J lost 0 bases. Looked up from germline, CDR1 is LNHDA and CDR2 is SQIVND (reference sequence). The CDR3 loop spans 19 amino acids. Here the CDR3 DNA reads TGTGCCAGTAGTATGGGCCAACTAGCGGGAGTGACAGCCAAAAACATTCAGTACTTC. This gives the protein CASSMGQLAGVTAKNIQYF.

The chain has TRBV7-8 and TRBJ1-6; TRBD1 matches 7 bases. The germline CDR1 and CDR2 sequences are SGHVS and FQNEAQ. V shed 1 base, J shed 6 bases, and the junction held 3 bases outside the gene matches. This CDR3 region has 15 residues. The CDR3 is CASSLVWDSNSPLHF. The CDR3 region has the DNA TGTGCCAGCAGCTTAGTTTGGGACAGTAATTCACCCCTCCACTTT.

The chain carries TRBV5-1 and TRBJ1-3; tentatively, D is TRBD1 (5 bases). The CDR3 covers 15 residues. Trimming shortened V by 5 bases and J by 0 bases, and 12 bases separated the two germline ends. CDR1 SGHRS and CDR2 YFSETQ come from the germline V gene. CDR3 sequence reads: CASSTQGNSGNTIYF. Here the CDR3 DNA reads TGCGCCAGCAGTACGCAGGGCAACTCTGGAAACACCATATATTTT.

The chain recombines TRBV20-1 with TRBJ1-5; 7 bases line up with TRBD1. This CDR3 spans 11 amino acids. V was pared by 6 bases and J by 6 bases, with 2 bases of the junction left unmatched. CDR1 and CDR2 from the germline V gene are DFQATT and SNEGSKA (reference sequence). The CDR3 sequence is CSAQGPQPQHF. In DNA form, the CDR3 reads TGCAGTGCACAGGGGCCTCAGCCCCAGCATTTT.

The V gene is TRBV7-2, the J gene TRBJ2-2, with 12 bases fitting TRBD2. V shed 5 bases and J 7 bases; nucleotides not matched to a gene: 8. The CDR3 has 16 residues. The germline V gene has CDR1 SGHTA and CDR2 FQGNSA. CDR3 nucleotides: TGTGCCAGCAGCCAGCGACTAGCGGGAGCAAGCGGGGAGCTGTTTTTT. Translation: CASSQRLAGASGELFF.

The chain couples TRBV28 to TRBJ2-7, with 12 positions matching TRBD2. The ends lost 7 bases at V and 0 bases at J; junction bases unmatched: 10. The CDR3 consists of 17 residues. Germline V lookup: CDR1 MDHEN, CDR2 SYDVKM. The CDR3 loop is CASNAPGTSGYSYEQYF. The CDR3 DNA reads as TGTGCCAGCAATGCTCCCGGGACTAGCGGGTACTCCTACGAGCAGTACTTC. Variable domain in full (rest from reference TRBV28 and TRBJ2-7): DVKVTQSSRYLVKRTGEKVFLECVQDMDHENMFWYRQDPGLGLRLIYFSYDVKMKEKGDIPEGYSVSREKKERFSLILESASTNQTSMYLCASNAPGTSGYSYEQYFGPGTRLTVT.

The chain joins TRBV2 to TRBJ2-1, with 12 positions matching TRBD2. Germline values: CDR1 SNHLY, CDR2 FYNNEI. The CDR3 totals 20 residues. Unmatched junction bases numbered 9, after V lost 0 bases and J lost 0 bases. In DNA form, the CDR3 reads TGTGCCAGCAGTGAAGCGGCTAGCGGGAGGGCCCCCGTCTCCTACAATGAGCAGTTCTTC. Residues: CASSEAASGRAPVSYNEQFF.

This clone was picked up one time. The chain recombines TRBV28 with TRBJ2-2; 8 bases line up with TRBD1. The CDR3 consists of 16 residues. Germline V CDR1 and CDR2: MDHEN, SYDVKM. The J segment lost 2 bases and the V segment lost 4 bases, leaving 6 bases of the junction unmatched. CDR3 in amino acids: CASSSAGTGNTGELFF. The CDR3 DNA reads TGTGCCAGCAGTTCCGCCGGGACAGGAAACACCGGGGAGCTGTTTTTT.

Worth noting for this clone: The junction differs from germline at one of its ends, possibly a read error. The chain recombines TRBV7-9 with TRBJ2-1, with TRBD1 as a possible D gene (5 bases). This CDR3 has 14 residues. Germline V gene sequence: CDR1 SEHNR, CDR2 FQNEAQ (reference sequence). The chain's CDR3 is CASSSPTAYNEQFF. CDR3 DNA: TGTGCCAGCAGCTCCCCGACAGCCTATAATGAGCAGTTCTTC.

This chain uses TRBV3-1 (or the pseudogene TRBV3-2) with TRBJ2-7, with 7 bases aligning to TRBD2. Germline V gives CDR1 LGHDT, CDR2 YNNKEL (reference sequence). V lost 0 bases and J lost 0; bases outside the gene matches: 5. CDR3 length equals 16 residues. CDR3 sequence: CASSQEGRGPSYEQYF. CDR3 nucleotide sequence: TGTGCCAGCAGCCAAGAAGGGAGGGGTCCCTCCTACGAGCAGTACTTC.

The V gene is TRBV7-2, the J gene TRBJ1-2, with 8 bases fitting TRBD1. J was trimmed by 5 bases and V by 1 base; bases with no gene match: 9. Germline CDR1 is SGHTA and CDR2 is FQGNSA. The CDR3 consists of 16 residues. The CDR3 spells CASSLVIGTGGYGYTF. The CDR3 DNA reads TGTGCCAGCAGCTTAGTTATCGGGACAGGAGGGTATGGCTACACCTTC.

The DNA for the CDR3 is TGTGCCAGCAGCTCCTTCGGGGAGCTGTTTTTT. Amino acids: CASSSFGELFF. This chain joins TRBV5-6 and TRBJ2-2, with D unresolved. CDR3 length equals 11 residues. Per the germline V gene, CDR1 is SGHDT and CDR2 is YYEEEE. The V end was cut by 3 bases, the J end by 7 bases, with 4 bases between.